This T cell receptor (beta chain) was observed in a study of CD8+ T cells in alopecia areata. Background on the study: Oral tofacitinib, 5 to 10 mg twice daily, was given in an open-label trial. Study-level findings and limits: Normal skin's resident alphabeta T cells are sequenced alongside lesional scalp T cells.

There are 13 residues in the CDR3. CDR1 and CDR2 (germline): SGHTA, FQGNSA. Trimming took 5 bases from V and 7 from J; bases not matched to a gene: 5. Researchers took lesional scalp punch biopsies and peripheral blood from people who were alopecia areata patients. Comments on this clone: Its antigen is unknown.

Extraction of RNA preceded its reverse transcription into cDNA, which served as the sequencing template. The table came from immunoSEQ multiplex PCR; TCRdb's copy has only in-frame clones and leaves some out. The sample records some 170,000 clones, around 63% being singletons. The TCR comes from a human donor with alopecia areata. Sequencing used CD4+ T cells sorted from blood, obtained at week 0. The rearrangement joins TRBV7-2 to TRBJ2-1, with 7 bases lining up with TRBD1. CDR3 bases: TGTGCCAGCAGCGCGAAGGGGGCAAATGAGCAGTTCTTC. Protein: CASSAKGANEQFF.